What follows describes a single TCR beta chain. These data come from a study of blood T cells in healthy people across ages. Study overall: There was about one barcoded beta molecule captured by template switching per two T cells.

Donors each provided approximately 9.6 milliliters of peripheral blood. At least 6.5 million PBMCs were isolated per sample. Through a sample-barcoded 5' primer and a J-beta primer mix, a second PCR was run for roughly 7 to 12 cycles. CDR3-containing paired-end reads numbered at least 2.5 million in each sample. TCRdb re-called the 5' RACE reads with MiXCR, one entry per CDR3 protein. The sample lists 750,000 to 950,000 distinct CDR3 sequences, about 55% occurring once. The CDR3 has 16 residues. With 5 bases clipped from V and 4 bases from J, the junction kept 8 bases outside the gene matches. Germline V lookup: CDR1 DFQATT, CDR2 SNEGSKA (reference sequence).

Sequenced: blood. The receptor was derived from a man older than 75 in good health. The J gene is TRBJ2-3, the V gene TRBV20-1, with 14 bases that match TRBD2. Here the CDR3 reads CSAGGGTSGSSDTQYF. In DNA, the CDR3 is TGCAGTGCTGGAGGGGGGACTAGCGGGAGTTCAGATACGCAGTATTTT.